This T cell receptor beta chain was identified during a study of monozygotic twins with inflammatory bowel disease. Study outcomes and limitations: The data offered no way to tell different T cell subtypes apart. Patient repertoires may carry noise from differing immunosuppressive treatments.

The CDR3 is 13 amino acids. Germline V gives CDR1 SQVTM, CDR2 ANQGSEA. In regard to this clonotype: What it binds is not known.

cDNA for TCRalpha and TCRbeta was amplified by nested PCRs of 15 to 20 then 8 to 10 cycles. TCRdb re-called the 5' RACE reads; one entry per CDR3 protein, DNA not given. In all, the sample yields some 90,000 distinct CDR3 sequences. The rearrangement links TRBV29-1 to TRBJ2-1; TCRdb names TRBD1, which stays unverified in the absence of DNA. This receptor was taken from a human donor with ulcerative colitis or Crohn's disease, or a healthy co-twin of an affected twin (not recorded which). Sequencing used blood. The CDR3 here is CSVGGGGYNEQFF.